The next 23 T cell receptor beta chains were all read from a single sample in a study of blood T cells in healthy people across ages. Next came a second PCR, run for roughly 6 to 11 cycles, which used a sample-barcoded 5' primer along with a J-beta primer mix. TCRdb reanalysed the 5' RACE reads using MiXCR and keeps one entry per CDR3 protein. This table has around 1,800,000 distinct CDR3 sequences, 39% appearing once. The material sequenced was blood. Source of these receptors: a human donor in good health.

Only a few counts were recorded for this clonotype. This chain links TRBV29-1 with TRBJ1-5; TRBD1 matches at 10 bases. CDR1 and CDR2 from the germline V gene are SQVTM and ANQGSEA. This CDR3 is built from 14 residues. V shed 4 bases and J 4 bases; nucleotides not matched to a gene: 4. The CDR3 loop reads CSVGGQGMNQPQHF. The DNA for the CDR3 is TGCAGCGTTGGGGGACAGGGGATGAATCAGCCCCAGCATTTT.

The genes are TRBV9 and TRBJ2-1; D not certain. CDR1 is SGDLS and CDR2 is YYNGEE in the germline V gene. With 0 bases removed from V and 0 bases from J, the gap between germline ends came to 10 bases. The CDR3 has 16 residues. CDR3 sequence: CASSVEPGLSYNEQFF. CDR3 bases: TGTGCCAGCAGCGTAGAACCAGGTCTCTCCTACAATGAGCAGTTCTTC.

This clonotype turned up a few times. This sequence joins TRBV28 and TRBJ1-5, with a possible D match to TRBD1 (6 bases). Trimming shortened V by 6 bases and J by 7 bases, and 16 bases separated the two germline ends. CDR1 is MDHEN and CDR2 is SYDVKM in the germline V gene. This CDR3 has 14 amino acids. Here the CDR3 DNA reads TGTGCCAGCAGCAACAGGGTTTTGGGCCAGCCCCAGCATTTT. Amino acid sequence: CASSNRVLGQPQHF.

The chain recombines TRBV5-6 with TRBJ1-2; tentatively, D is TRBD1 (6 bases). Trimming left V 5 bases short and J 7 bases short, with 18 bases between. This CDR3 spans 14 amino acids. Germline-derived CDR1 and CDR2 are SGHDT and YYEEEE. The CDR3 DNA sequence: TGTGCCAGCAGACCTACGGGGGCGCGAAGTGGCTACACCTTC. It encodes CASRPTGARSGYTF.

There are a few counts of this clonotype. This chain joins TRBV20-1 and TRBJ1-1, with a tentative D call TRBD1 (5 bases). Trimming took off 1 base at V and 2 bases at J, with 8 bases between the two ends. The CDR3 is made up of 13 amino acids. The germline CDR1 and CDR2 sequences are DFQATT and SNEGSKA (reference sequence). The CDR3 protein is CSARGQTNTEAFF. In DNA, the CDR3 is TGCAGTGCTAGAGGACAGACAAACACTGAAGCTTTCTTT.

This clonotype was detected a few times. The chain joins TRBV7-2 to TRBJ2-1; tentative D call: TRBD2 (6 bases). Per germline, CDR1 SGHTA and CDR2 FQGNSA. V was shortened by 5 bases and J by 10 bases, with 15 bases between the two germline ends. The CDR3 length is 13 residues. CDR3 region: CASSLRGAVEQFF. CDR3 in DNA: TGTGCCAGCAGCCTCCGCGGGGCCGTGGAGCAGTTCTTC.

The chain uses TRBV20-1 and TRBJ1-4; D possibly corresponds to TRBD1 (5 bases). Trimming left V 4 bases short and J 0 bases short, with 9 bases between. CDR3 size: 14 residues. CDR1 DFQATT and CDR2 SNEGSKA come from the germline V gene (reference sequence). The DNA for the CDR3 is TGCAGTGCTAAAGGAGGGGCAACTAATGAAAAACTGTTTTTT. Encoded protein: CSAKGGATNEKLFF.

This rearrangement joins TRBV7-9 to TRBJ1-4; weak D call: TRBD1 (6 bases). This CDR3 comprises 14 residues. Trimming removed 5 bases from V and 6 bases from J, with 13 bases in between. The germline V gene encodes CDR1 SEHNR and CDR2 FQNEAQ (reference sequence). In DNA form, the CDR3 reads TGTGCCAGCAGCCCCACAGGGCCTCATGAAAAACTGTTTTTT. This sequence encodes CASSPTGPHEKLFF.

The chain has TRBV7-2 and TRBJ2-5, with TRBD2 identical over 14 bases. Trimming took 5 bases from V and 6 from J; bases not matched to a gene: 8. This CDR3 has 16 residues. Germline CDR1 is SGHTA and CDR2 is FQGNSA. The CDR3: CASSATTSGGAQTQYF. CDR3 DNA sequence: TGTGCCAGCAGCGCAACGACTAGCGGGGGGGCACAGACCCAGTACTTC.

The rearrangement joins TRBV20-1 to TRBJ2-1, with 8 bases identical to TRBD2. J lost 2 bases, V lost 3 bases, and 9 bases had no gene match. Germline V gene lookup returns CDR1 DFQATT and CDR2 SNEGSKA (reference sequence). The CDR3 has 16 residues. The CDR3 is CSARGETSATYNEQFF. The CDR3 DNA follows: TGCAGTGCTAGGGGGGAGACTAGCGCAACCTACAATGAGCAGTTCTTC.

This rearrangement joins TRBV7-2 to TRBJ2-3; D may be TRBD2 (5 bases). The V gene's germline CDR1 is SGHTA and CDR2 FQGNSA. This CDR3 is 16 amino acids long. Trimming removed 5 bases from V and 0 bases from J, with 15 bases in between. The CDR3 coding sequence is TGTGCCAGCAGCCGATCGGGCGGCGGGAGCACAGATACGCAGTATTTT. As protein: CASSRSGGGSTDTQYF.

This clonotype was seen a few times. The chain couples TRBV7-2 to TRBJ2-5; the match to TRBD2 covers 13 bases. The V and J ends lost 1 base and 2 bases, in that order; junction bases with no gene match: 1. Germline lookup yields CDR1 SGHTA and CDR2 FQGNSA. The CDR3 has 16 amino acids. CDR3 loop: CASSLVGLAGQETQYF. The CDR3 nucleotides read TGTGCCAGCAGCTTAGTGGGACTAGCGGGGCAAGAGACCCAGTACTTC.

This clonotype has just a few counts. The chain employs TRBV7-9 and TRBJ1-2, with 10 positions matching TRBD1. After removal of 3 bases from V and 2 bases from J, the junction contained 6 bases not matched to a gene. Germline V gene lookup returns CDR1 SEHNR and CDR2 FQNEAQ (reference sequence). The CDR3 has 16 amino acids. As DNA, the CDR3 is TGTGCCAGCAGCTTTGGGCCGACAGGGGGCAACTATGGCTACACCTTC. The encoded protein is CASSFGPTGGNYGYTF.

This clonotype was observed a handful of times. This chain joins TRBV5-1 and TRBJ1-2, with 9 nucleotides matching TRBD1. CDR1 is SGHRS and CDR2 is YFSETQ in the germline V gene. CDR3 length equals 14 residues. J gave up 8 bases and V 3 bases, and 8 bases lay outside the gene matches. The CDR3 is CASSSSDRGVGYTF. The CDR3 nucleotides are TGCGCCAGCAGCTCCTCGGACAGGGGCGTAGGCTACACCTTC.

The chain recombines TRBV7-2 with TRBJ2-5; 10 positions agree with TRBD2. The germline V gene has CDR1 SGHTA and CDR2 FQGNSA. The V segment lost 4 bases and the J segment 3 bases; nucleotides outside the gene matches: 5. The CDR3 is made up of 15 amino acids. This CDR3 reads CASSSTSGWEETQYF. As DNA, the CDR3 is TGTGCCAGCAGCTCGACTAGCGGGTGGGAAGAGACCCAGTACTTC.

This clonotype was found a few times. The rearrangement uses TRBV7-2 and TRBJ1-5; D is undetermined. Germline V gene lookup returns CDR1 SGHTA and CDR2 FQGNSA. The germline V and J ends were trimmed by 3 bases and 3 bases, with 12 bases remaining between them. CDR3 size: 15 residues. CDR3 sequence reads: CASSLKLPSNQPQHF. The CDR3 DNA reads TGTGCCAGCAGCTTGAAGTTGCCCTCCAATCAGCCCCAGCATTTT.

As regards this clonotype: Being one base from a much bigger clone, this may be a read error. The J gene is TRBJ2-5, the V gene TRBV7-6; TRBD2 matches at 7 bases. Gene TRBJ2-1 matches the end of the DNA better, so the J call may be wrong. This CDR3 contains 14 residues. Germline CDR1 is SGHVS and CDR2 is FNYEAQ. The CDR3 is CASSLAGAGETQFF. DNA of the CDR3: TGTGCCAGCAGCTTAGCCGGGGCGGGGGAGACCCAGTTCTTC.

Only a few counts were recorded for this clonotype. The V call is TRBV4-3, the J call TRBJ2-5; TRBD2 aligns across 12 bases. Germline CDR1 and CDR2: LGHNA and YSLEER. V gave up 4 bases and J gave up 7 bases; unmatched junction bases: 1. The CDR3 runs to 13 residues. CDR3 in DNA: TGCGCCAGCAGCCCGGGACTAGCGGGGACCCAGTACTTC. This codes for CASSPGLAGTQYF.

Notes on this clonotype: This may be a read error: a much more frequent sequence differs by one nucleotide. The chain couples TRBV12-3 or TRBV12-4 to TRBJ2-5; the D call may be TRBD1 or TRBD2 (5 bases each). V was pared by 8 bases and J by 7 bases, with 17 bases between. CDR3 length: 13 amino acids. This CDR3 is CASGFLGGGTQYF. The CDR3 DNA reads as TGTGCCAGCGGGTTCCTGGGTGGGGGGACCCAGTACTTC.

The V gene is TRBV28, the J gene TRBJ1-2; 7 bases line up with TRBD1. The CDR3 has 14 amino acids. Unmatched junction bases numbered 12, after V lost 7 bases and J lost 7 bases. Germline lookup yields CDR1 MDHEN and CDR2 SYDVKM. CDR3: CASTKRGPHSGYTF. As DNA, the CDR3 is TGTGCCAGCACTAAGAGGGGGCCCCATTCTGGCTACACCTTC.

This clonotype was found a few times. This sequence joins TRBV5-5 and TRBJ2-7, with D perhaps matching TRBD1 (5 bases). The CDR3 extends over 15 amino acids. Germline-derived CDR1 and CDR2 are SGHKS and YYEKEE (reference sequence). Trimming removed 4 bases from V and 2 bases from J, with 16 bases in between. The CDR3 loop is CASSLFGDRPYEQYF. The CDR3 DNA reads TGTGCCAGCAGCCTCTTCGGCGACAGACCCTACGAGCAGTACTTC.

The gene calls are TRBV7-9 and TRBJ1-4, with D perhaps TRBD1 (6 bases). V was clipped by 4 bases and J by 0 bases, with 12 bases between them. Germline V CDR1 and CDR2: SEHNR, FQNEAQ (reference sequence). CDR3 length equals 16 residues. The CDR3 reads CASSSRQVATNEKLFF. In DNA, the CDR3 is TGTGCCAGCAGCTCCCGACAGGTTGCAACTAATGAAAAACTGTTTTTT.

The chain recombines TRBV20-1 with TRBJ2-5; 12 bases are a match to TRBD2. The junction had 7 bases not matched to a gene; V was cut back by 6 bases and J by 5 bases. Germline assignment: CDR1 DFQATT and CDR2 SNEGSKA (reference sequence). This CDR3 region has 14 residues. Here the CDR3 DNA reads TGCAGTGCGGCTAGCGGGGGGGCCCTTGAGACCCAGTACTTC. It is translated as CSAASGGALETQYF.